This T cell receptor (beta chain) appears in the sequencing data of a study of T cells in Graves' hyperthyroidism and ophthalmopathy. The CDR3 has 15 residues. Trimming took off 3 bases at V and 0 bases at J, with 11 bases between the two ends. Germline-derived CDR1 and CDR2 are KGHSH and LQKENI. This clonotype was seen many times. Its antigen remains unidentified. Study-level findings and limits: Most thyroid clonotypes with frequency above 0.001 were detected in blood.

RNA transcripts were the template for amplifying TCR beta CDR3 regions. Carried out on the TCR CDR3, a first-round RT-PCR used the HTBI primer set. TCRdb used MiXCR to reprocess the multiplex PCR reads, holding one entry per CDR3 protein. The sample carries about 400,000 distinct CDR3 sequences, more than 12% recorded once. The rearrangement joins TRBV18 to TRBJ1-2; D is ambiguous. The specimen sequenced was blood. The TCR was taken from a woman aged 25 to 39 with Graves' hyperthyroidism. In DNA, the CDR3 is TGTGCCAGCTCACCTATCAAGAGTTCTAACTATGGCTACACCTTC. Its translation is CASSPIKSSNYGYTF.